The present TCR beta chain was sequenced within a study of vaccination and CD4 T cells after COVID-19. Cultured CD4+ T cell DNA was sequenced using the Oncomine TCR Beta short-read assay. Using its own MiXCR run on the PCR reads, TCRdb lists one record per CDR3 protein. The sample consists of roughly 7,300 distinct CDR3 sequences, around 42% of them appearing once. Comment on this clonotype: Antigen unknown.

Treatment given: approximately nine-day PBMC culture with coronavirus spike peptide pools or control peptides (ViraFEST assay). It was before the COVID-19 pandemic (2011-2018) that the unexposed donor's CD4+ T cells were collected. The germline gives CDR1 MNHNS, CDR2 SASEGT. The CDR3 is made up of 16 amino acids. V was pared by 7 bases and J by 2 bases, with 20 bases between. The V gene is TRBV6-1, the J gene TRBJ1-1, with D unclear. The sequencing input was CD4+ T cells from blood, cultured in vitro. The TCR originated in a human donor in good health. In DNA, the CDR3 is TGTGCCAGCACTCGAGGGTCTGGGTTAAGTAACACTGAAGCTTTCTTT. It specifies CASTRGSGLSNTEAFF.